The 7 T cell receptor beta chains below were found in one sample sequenced in a study of blood T cell repertoires in COVID-19. The assay was immunoSEQ multiplex PCR, and TCRdb's table has in-frame clones only and misses some. The sample carries about 46,000 clones, roughly 86% recorded once. Sequenced: PBMCs or T cells enriched from blood (not recorded which). The receptors stem from a woman between 50 and 59 years old who had recovered from COVID-19.

The CDR3 sequence is CASSSGGPSSYNEQFF. DNA for the CDR3: TGTGCCAGCTCTAGCGGGGGGCCGAGCTCCTACAATGAGCAGTTCTTC. V is TRBV18 and J is TRBJ2-1, with 10 bases identical to TRBD2. Germline lookup yields CDR1 KGHSH and CDR2 LQKENI. The CDR3 sequence is 16 residues long. V dropped 6 bases and J dropped 0; count of bases not matched to a gene: 5. Full variable domain (missing parts from reference TRBV18 and TRBJ2-1): NAGVMQNPRHLVRRRGQEARLRCSPMKGHSHVYWYRQLPEEGLKFMVYLQKENIIDESGMPKERFSAEFPKEGPSILRIQQVVRGDSAAYFCASSSGGPSSYNEQFFGPGTRLTVL.

V usage is TRBV6-4 and J usage is TRBJ2-3; 10 nucleotides agree with TRBD2. In germline, CDR1 is MRHNA, CDR2 SNTAGT. V gave up 5 bases and J gave up 0 bases; unmatched junction bases: 2. This CDR3 contains 15 residues. The CDR3 region has the DNA TGTGCCAGCAGTCTGACTAGCGGGAGCACAGATACGCAGTATTTT. It is translated as CASSLTSGSTDTQYF.

The chain employs TRBV2 and TRBJ1-6; 10 nucleotides match TRBD1. Per germline, CDR1 SNHLY and CDR2 FYNNEI. This CDR3 has 15 residues. The V and J ends lost 6 bases and 7 bases, in that order; junction bases with no gene match: 6. CDR3 sequence (DNA): TGTGCCAGCAGGGCGACAGGGGGCCAGAATTCACCCCTCCACTTT. It yields the protein CASRATGGQNSPLHF. The full variable domain, with the rest looked up from reference TRBV2 and TRBJ1-6, is EPEVTQTPSHQVTQMGQEVILRCVPISNHLYFYWYRQILGQKVEFLVSFYNNEISEKSEIFDDQFSVERPDGSNFTLKIRSTKLEDSAMYFCASRATGGQNSPLHFGNGTRLTVT.

V gene TRBV4-3 combines with J gene TRBJ1-2; no definite D call. This CDR3 has 19 amino acids. The V and J ends lost 2 bases and 0 bases respectively, with 22 bases between them. Germline assignment: CDR1 LGHNA and CDR2 YSLEER. CDR3 DNA sequence: TGCGCCAGCAGCCAACATGCTGGACCCCCGGCCGGGGCTAACTATGGCTACACCTTC. Amino acids: CASSQHAGPPAGANYGYTF.

The chain links TRBV15 to TRBJ1-4, with D possibly being TRBD1 (6 bases). Germline CDR1 is LNHNV and CDR2 is YYDKDF (reference sequence). V lost 0 bases and J lost 8, with 22 bases in between. This CDR3 comprises 18 residues. The chain's CDR3 is CATSRDRGTQGSGEKLFF. Here the CDR3 DNA reads TGTGCCACCAGCAGAGATCGGGGCACACAGGGATCGGGGGAAAAACTGTTTTTT.

The CDR3 sequence is CSVLRGFPYEQYF. CDR3 DNA sequence: TGCAGCGTTCTTAGGGGGTTCCCCTACGAGCAGTACTTC. The chain carries TRBV29-1 and TRBJ2-7; tentatively, D is TRBD1 (6 bases). CDR3 length: 13 amino acids. CDR1 and CDR2 from the germline V gene are SQVTM and ANQGSEA. V lost 5 bases, J lost 2 bases, and 13 bases lay in between.

The chain links TRBV12-3 or TRBV12-4 to TRBJ2-5; TRBD1 matches 7 bases. Losses at the gene ends were 3 bases for V and 5 bases for J; bases not matched to a gene: 3. The CDR3 sequence is 13 residues long. This chain's CDR3 is CASSLDRFETQYF. The DNA for the CDR3 is TGTGCCAGCAGTTTGGACAGGTTTGAGACCCAGTACTTC.